This TCR beta chain was sequenced in a study of control samples from healthy donors and cancer patients. Unmatched junction bases numbered 3, after V lost 6 bases and J lost 4 bases. CDR1 is MRHNA, CDR2 SNTAGT, per germline. The CDR3 covers 15 residues. The method was immunoSEQ multiplex PCR; TCRdb's version includes in-frame clones alone and lacks a portion of them. The sample records 100,000 to 150,000 clones, approximately 89% being singletons. This clone was seen a handful of times. The receptor's source is a man between 18 and 29 years old in good health. The sequenced material came from blood. The chain carries TRBV6-4 and TRBJ2-3; TRBD2 matches at 14 bases. CDR3 amino acids: CASSPTSGGADTQYF. CDR3 bases: TGTGCCAGCAGCCCGACTAGCGGGGGGGCAGATACGCAGTATTTT.